This TCR beta chain is drawn from a study of blood T cell repertoires in COVID-19 (dated by TCRdb to 2020 to 2021). As for the study more broadly: Collaborator samples came from the United States, Italy and Spain and covered acute and convalescent phases of COVID-19. The prospective study material was composed of cDNA or gDNA derived from T cells, B-cell-depleted T cells, or PBMCs. Deeply sampled blood TCRbeta repertoires from subjects exposed to, actively infected with, or recovered from COVID-19 were included in the dataset. The repertoires were made available in a free public database intended to serve as a resource for research on the immune response to SARS-CoV-2. Samples were obtained from the ongoing ImmuneRACE study (first 160 participants) and from about 1,300 subjects provided by 6 global collaborators. Nearly every sample came with metadata listing a de-identified subject ID, COVID-19 status, age in years and sex. HLA class I and class II types, where available, came from metadata supplied by the sample provider rather than from assay-based typing. General findings and caveats noted by the study authors: Clinical and demographic metadata were provided uncurated, with the amount varying by source and participant.

Concerning this clone itself: This receptor's antigen is unknown. Base qualities were left out, and no much larger clone turns up one base away.

Per the germline V gene, SGHTA is the CDR1 and FQGTGA is the CDR2. The CDR3 holds 14 amino acids from the cysteine to the phenylalanine. Only the CDR3 DNA stays, 42 bases, in frame from base 1. V is reduced by 2 bases and J by 6 bases, leaving a spacing of 11 bases between them. The immunoSEQ Assay, a bias-controlled multiplex PCR, was used to amplify TCRbeta CDR3 regions from genomic DNA. As for how the authors treated the data: The number of nucleated cells in each sample was estimated from the amplification of reference gene primers within the assay. To quantify the absolute abundance of each unique TCRbeta CDR3 rearrangement, sequence reads were collapsed and filtered. For each sample, productive Simpson clonality was calculated by taking the square root of Simpson's diversity index across productive rearrangements. TCRdb carries this immuneACCESS record with in-frame sequences only. Its versions omit some clonotypes, under half of them owing to an unresolved V gene in the studies checked, with the rest unexplained. V and J calls and clone size are given by that table; D and trimming were obtained from the DNA. For this sample the table gives approximately 150,000 clones, of which about 91% were detected only once. The ten largest make up around 0.91% of the sample.

The collaborating institutions used their own protocols to collect whole blood in K2EDTA tubes. For TCRbeta analysis, collaborator samples were shipped as frozen whole blood, as isolated PBMCs, or as DNA extracted from either sample type. Sequences were obtained from peripheral blood. Recombination linked TRBV7-3 to TRBJ1-5; possibly the D gene is TRBD1, per 5 matching bases. The receptor was derived from a woman in her forties or fifties with acute or convalescent COVID-19. The CDR3 protein: CASSLSGVGQPQHF. The sequenced DNA is TGTGCCAGCAGCTTATCGGGGGTAGGTCAGCCCCAGCATTTT.